A selection of T cell receptor beta chains follows, all from one sample in a study of T cell responses to AZD1222 COVID-19 vaccine. Here immunoSEQ multiplex PCR was the method, and the copy in TCRdb shows in-frame clones only, minus some. The sample shows 150,000 to 160,000 clones, around 90% of them seen only once. The sequencing here drew on peripheral blood, taken on day 0 of AZD1222 vaccination. The receptors derive from an adult in good health. Each CDR3 is given with its conserved first and last residue. A D gene is named only where the DNA matches it firmly. Rows give clone size only sometimes, using once, few, many, or a class for an expanded clone.

.	TRBV7-6	TRBJ2-3	TRBD2	TGTGCCAGCAGCTTAGGCGGGTCTAGCGGGGGCCTAGATACGCAGTATTTT	CASSLGGSSGGLDTQYF
.	TRBV7-2	TRBJ1-6	TRBD1	TGTGCCAGCAGCCTCCAGGGACAGGGGCCCACCTATAATTCACCCCTCCACTTT	CASSLQGQGPTYNSPLHF
.	TRBV25-1	TRBJ2-7	.	TGTGCCAGCTCAGGGGTCTACGAGCAGTACTTC	CASSGVYEQYF
.	TRBV5-1	TRBJ1-4	.	TGCGCCAGCAGGTCGGACCCGGGTAATGAAAAACTGTTTTTT	CASRSDPGNEKLFF
.	TRBV9	TRBJ2-7	TRBD2	TGTGCCAGCAGCCCCCCTAGCGGGGGGAGGTACGAGCAGTACTTC	CASSPPSGGRYEQYF
.	TRBV28	TRBJ2-7	.	TGTGCCAGCCCCGACCAACGCGGCGAGCAGTACTTC	CASPDQRGEQYF
.	TRBV5-8	TRBJ2-1	.	TGTGCCAGCAGCTTGAGGGGGGCTGGGCAGTTCTTC	CASSLRGAGQFF
.	TRBV10-3	TRBJ2-3	.	TGTGCCATCAGCCCCGGGGCAATGGGTCTCGGCGCAGATACGCAGTATTTT	CAISPGAMGLGADTQYF
.	TRBV28	TRBJ2-1	TRBD2	TGTGCCAGCAGGGCGGGGGGGCCTAAGAATAATGAGCAGTTCTTC	CASRAGGPKNNEQFF
.	TRBV15	TRBJ1-3	.	TGTGCCACCAGCCGTCGCGGGGCTGGAAACACCATATATTTT	CATSRRGAGNTIYF
.	TRBV7-2	TRBJ2-7	TRBD1	TGTGCCAGCAGCAACGAAGGACAGGATTTATACGAGCAGTACTTC	CASSNEGQDLYEQYF
.	TRBV2	TRBJ1-5	.	TGTGCCAGCAGCGAAGGACAGCCCAATCAGCCCCAGCATTTT	CASSEGQPNQPQHF
.	TRBV4-3	TRBJ1-2	TRBD1	TGCGCCAGCAGCCAAGACAGGGGGGACTTTTTTGGCTACACCTTC	CASSQDRGDFFGYTF
.	TRBV5-4	TRBJ1-3	.	TGTGCCAGCAGTATGCCGGGGGATGTATCTGGAAACACCATATATTTT	CASSMPGDVSGNTIYF
once	TRBV18	TRBJ1-6	.	TGTGCCAGCTCCCTCGGTCGGGGGGTGGTTTCACCCCTCCACTTT	CASSLGRGVVSPLHF
.	TRBV7-7	TRBJ2-1	TRBD2	TGTGCTAGCAGCCTCGGGGGAGGGTCATTCTACAATGAGCAGTTCTTC	CASSLGGGSFYNEQFF
.	TRBV19	TRBJ2-3	.	TGTGCCAGTAGTATAGGGCTGGGCACAGATACGCAGTATTTT	CASSIGLGTDTQYF
.	TRBV7-9	TRBJ2-7	TRBD1	TGTGCCAGCAGCGAGACAGGGGCCTTTGGGGCCTACGAGCAGTACTTC	CASSETGAFGAYEQYF
few	TRBV4-3	TRBJ1-3	.	TGCGCCAGCAGCCAAGAGGCAGGGATAACTGGAAACACCATATATTTT	CASSQEAGITGNTIYF
.	TRBV19	TRBJ1-1	TRBD1	TGTGCCAGTAGTATGGGGAGGGACAGGCCGAACACTGAAGCTTTCTTT	CASSMGRDRPNTEAFF
.	TRBV6-5	TRBJ1-1	.	TGTGCCAGCAGTTATGCATTAAAAGCTTTCTTT	CASSYALKAFF
.	TRBV5-1	TRBJ1-5	.	TGCGCCAGCAGCTTGGGGACGGTGAGCAATCAGCCCCAGCATTTT	CASSLGTVSNQPQHF
once	TRBV12-3/TRBV12-4	TRBJ1-1	.	TGTGCCAGCAGTTTTTCTCTCAACACTGAAGCTTTCTTT	CASSFSLNTEAFF
few	TRBV7-9	TRBJ1-3	.	TGTGCCAGCAGCTTAGAAGGGGGATCTGGAAACACCATATATTTT	CASSLEGGSGNTIYF
.	TRBV25-1	TRBJ1-2	.	TGTGCCAGCAGTGAGGGACGCTATGGCTACACCTTC	CASSEGRYGYTF
.	TRBV18	TRBJ2-7	TRBD2	TGTGCCAGCTCACCACAGCGCGGGGGGCCCTACGAGCAGTACTTC	CASSPQRGGPYEQYF
.	TRBV6-5	TRBJ2-7	.	TGTGCCAGCAGTTACCGGATAAATACACCCTACGAGCAGTACTTC	CASSYRINTPYEQYF
.	TRBV9	TRBJ1-1	TRBD1	TGTGCCAGCAGCGTAGAGGGACAGGGACTGTCGGCTTTCTTT	CASSVEGQGLSAFF
few	TRBV6-5	TRBJ2-7	TRBD1	TGTGCCAGCGACCCCGGGACAGGGGGTTACGAGCAGTACTTC	CASDPGTGGYEQYF
.	TRBV10-1	TRBJ2-3	.	TGCGCCAGCAGTCCCGGGGGAGATACGCAGTATTTT	CASSPGGDTQYF
.	TRBV27	TRBJ1-1	.	TGTGCCAGCAGTTTATGGGGGGCCACTGAAGCTTTCTTT	CASSLWGATEAFF
once	TRBV6-2/TRBV6-3	TRBJ1-6	TRBD1	TGTGCCAGCAGTTACCTGATGGACAGGGCTAATTCACCCCTCCACTTT	CASSYLMDRANSPLHF
.	TRBV6-2/TRBV6-3	TRBJ2-3	.	TGTGCCAGCAGTTACTCAATGAGTCGAGATACGCAGTATTTT	CASSYSMSRDTQYF
.	TRBV12-3/TRBV12-4	TRBJ1-2	TRBD1	TGTGCCAGCAGTGACAGGGAACATGGCTACACCTTC	CASSDREHGYTF
.	TRBV5-1	TRBJ2-3	TRBD2	TGCGCCAGCAGCCGGGGACTAGCGGGGAATCTAGCGGATACGCAGTATTTT	CASSRGLAGNLADTQYF
.	TRBV19	TRBJ1-1	TRBD1	TGTGCCAGTAGACGGGACAGGGATATGAACACTGAAGCTTTCTTT	CASRRDRDMNTEAFF
.	TRBV5-4	TRBJ2-2	.	TGTGCCAGCAGCTCGCAGGGTTGGAACACCGGGGAGCTGTTTTTT	CASSSQGWNTGELFF
.	TRBV2	TRBJ1-1	.	TGTGCCAGCAGTCGGGACCGAATTATGAACACGATGAACACTGAAGCTTTCTTT	CASSRDRIMNTMNTEAFF
.	TRBV18	TRBJ2-3	TRBD2	TGTGCCAGCTCCCCTACGCGGGGTAGCGGGGGAGATACGCAGTATTTT	CASSPTRGSGGDTQYF
.	TRBV18	TRBJ2-1	TRBD1	TGTGCCAGCTCACCCCAGATGACAGGGGGGTACAATGAGCAGTTCTTC	CASSPQMTGGYNEQFF
.	TRBV6-5	TRBJ1-1	TRBD1	TGTGCCAGCAACAGGGGAAACACTGAAGCTTTCTTT	CASNRGNTEAFF
.	TRBV12-3/TRBV12-4	TRBJ2-5	.	TGTGCCAGCGGGGCCGGACCCCAGTACTTC	CASGAGPQYF
.	TRBV18	TRBJ2-3	TRBD2	TGTGCCAGCTCTCCTACTAGCGGGGGGCCCACAGATACGCAGTATTTT	CASSPTSGGPTDTQYF
.	TRBV5-1	TRBJ2-7	.	TGCGCCAGCAGCCCTGACATGACCCTCCCCTACGAGCAGTACTTC	CASSPDMTLPYEQYF
.	TRBV29-1	TRBJ1-2	TRBD1	TGCAGCGTCCCAGGGGGAGACTATGGCTACACCTTC	CSVPGGDYGYTF
.	TRBV5-1	TRBJ2-1	TRBD2	TGCGCCAGCAGCTTGACTAGCGGGGGAGTGAATGAGCAGTTCTTC	CASSLTSGGVNEQFF
.	TRBV3-1/TRBV3-2	TRBJ1-2	.	TGTGCCAGCAGCCAAGATAAAACAGGGCGAGGCTACACCTTC	CASSQDKTGRGYTF
.	TRBV5-1	TRBJ2-2	TRBD2	TGCGCCAGCAGCCGAGCGGGGGGCGCGAACACCGGGGAGCTGTTTTTT	CASSRAGGANTGELFF
.	TRBV3-1/TRBV3-2	TRBJ1-1	.	TGTGCCAGCAGCCAAGATTCCAGGGGCACTGAAGCTTTCTTT	CASSQDSRGTEAFF
.	TRBV10-3	TRBJ1-2	.	TGTGCCATCAGTGGGGGGCGCCTGACAGGTAGTTATGGCTACACCTTC	CAISGGRLTGSYGYTF
.	TRBV6-6	TRBJ1-1	TRBD1	TGTGCCAGCAGTTACTTCAGGGGGCTCGGGTCGCCTATACCTTTCTTT	CASSYFRGLGSPIPFF
once	TRBV6-2/TRBV6-3	TRBJ1-6	.	TGTGCCAGCAGTTACCGGGTCGCCTCCGGGAGTTCACCCCTCCACTTT	CASSYRVASGSSPLHF
.	TRBV11-3	TRBJ2-3	.	TGTGCCAGCAGCCCAGACCGGCAGCGGACAGATACGCAGTATTTT	CASSPDRQRTDTQYF
.	TRBV18	TRBJ1-2	.	TGTGCCAGCTCACCAGGGCAGACCCTCTATGGCTACACCTTC	CASSPGQTLYGYTF
.	TRBV9	TRBJ1-3	.	TGTGCCAGCAGCGTAGCTACAGGCGGCTCTGGAAACACCATATATTTT	CASSVATGGSGNTIYF
.	TRBV28	TRBJ2-7	TRBD1	TGTGCCAGCAGCCTAAGGGGGGACAGGGAGCAGTACTTC	CASSLRGDREQYF
.	TRBV7-9	TRBJ1-2	TRBD1	TGTGCCAGCAGCACTACAGGGGCCGACTATGGCTACACCTTC	CASSTTGADYGYTF
.	TRBV2	TRBJ1-5	TRBD1	TGTGCCAGCAGAGGGACAGTGGGCAATCAGCCCCAGCATTTT	CASRGTVGNQPQHF
.	TRBV4-3	TRBJ2-7	.	TGCGCCAGCAGCCAAGATAGGGCCATCACCTACGAGCAGTACTTC	CASSQDRAITYEQYF
.	TRBV3-1/TRBV3-2	TRBJ1-2	.	TGTGCCAGCAGCCAAGTGACATCCTCTGGCTACACCTTC	CASSQVTSSGYTF